The 18 T cell receptor beta chains below come from one sample, sequenced in a study of shared clonotypes between healthy human individuals. Some clones are missing from TCRdb's copy, which holds only in-frame ones; the method was immunoSEQ multiplex PCR. The repertoire consists of 2,500,000 or so clones, with approximately 90% occurring once and the leading ten covering around 0.4%. Material for sequencing was naive CD4+ T cells from PBMCs. Subset here: CD45RA+ positively selected. These TCRs come from a man between 18 and 35 years old in good health. Some clones in this sample may be carry-over from other donors' samples.

The rearrangement joins TRBV6-5 to TRBJ2-1; perhaps TRBD2 as D (5 bases). The V end lost 9 bases, the J end lost 1 base, and 13 bases lay between the germline ends. Germline V gene data show CDR1 as MNHEY and CDR2 as SVGAGI. The CDR3 is 14 residues long. CDR3 coding DNA: TGTGCCAGTGCGAAGGAGGCATCCTACAATGAGCAGTTCTTC. Translating gives CASAKEASYNEQFF.

The rearrangement links TRBV10-3 to TRBJ1-1; D gene unclear. Trimming stripped 0 bases from V and 1 base from J, with 18 bases between. The CDR3 is made up of 18 amino acids. CDR1 is ENHRY, CDR2 SYGVKD, per germline. The CDR3 region has the DNA TGTGCCATCAGTGAGTCAAATCTAATGGGGTCGGGGAACACTGAAGCTTTCTTT. Translated, it gives CAISESNLMGSGNTEAFF.

This CDR3 reads CAITPGPPTDTQYF. Written as DNA, the CDR3 is TGTGCCATCACTCCGGGACCGCCCACAGATACGCAGTATTTT. The chain links TRBV10-3 to TRBJ2-3; tentatively, D is TRBD1 or TRBD2 (5 bases each). This CDR3 is built from 14 residues. Looked up from germline, CDR1 is ENHRY and CDR2 is SYGVKD. The V end lost 7 bases, the J end lost 2 bases, and 13 bases lay between the germline ends.

The gene calls are TRBV28 and TRBJ2-7; no definite D call. The CDR3 is 13 amino acids. Trimming removed 6 bases from V and 0 bases from J, with 9 bases in between. Germline CDR1 MDHEN, CDR2 SYDVKM. For the CDR3, the DNA is TGTGCCAGCAGGATTGACAACTCCTACGAGCAGTACTTC. This codes for CASRIDNSYEQYF.

This chain connects TRBV19 to TRBJ2-1, with D possibly TRBD2 on 6 matching bases. The V end was cut by 2 bases, the J end by 5 bases, with 19 bases between. The CDR3 sequence is 17 residues long. Germline V gene sequence: CDR1 LNHDA, CDR2 SQIVND (reference sequence). CDR3 DNA sequence: TGTGCCAGTAGTATACCCTCCCTAGCGAGGAAGGACAATGAGCAGTTCTTC. Translation: CASSIPSLARKDNEQFF.

This CDR3 reads CASSLGRDFYEQYF. CDR3 nucleotide sequence: TGTGCCAGCAGCTTAGGCAGGGACTTCTACGAGCAGTACTTC. This chain uses TRBV7-9 with TRBJ2-7; D is possibly TRBD2 (6 bases). Trimming took 1 base from V and 3 from J, leaving 10 bases between them. Germline V gene data show CDR1 as SEHNR and CDR2 as FQNEAQ (reference sequence). This CDR3 region has 14 residues.

This clone was observed once. V is TRBV27 and J is TRBJ2-1, with 15 bases that match TRBD2. Unmatched junction bases numbered 10, after V lost 2 bases and J lost 8 bases. CDR1 and CDR2 (germline): MNHEY, SMNVEV (reference sequence). This CDR3 comprises 18 residues. CDR3 sequence (DNA): TGTGCCAGCAGTTTAACCGCGGGACTAGCGGGAGGAGGAGATGAGCAGTTCTTC. It codes for CASSLTAGLAGGGDEQFF.

The chain joins TRBV10-3 to TRBJ2-7, with TRBD1 matching 12 bases. This CDR3 comprises 17 residues. Losses at the gene ends were 3 bases for V and 3 bases for J; bases not matched to a gene: 9. CDR1 is ENHRY and CDR2 is SYGVKD in the germline V gene. Here the CDR3 DNA reads TGTGCCATCAGTGACTTACCCGGGACAGGGGGCGGCTACGAGCAGTACTTC. It is translated as CAISDLPGTGGGYEQYF.

This clone was seen just once. The chain employs TRBV7-9 and TRBJ1-1; D is possibly TRBD1 (6 bases). The CDR3 runs to 11 residues. Germline V gene lookup returns CDR1 SEHNR and CDR2 FQNEAQ (reference sequence). V was pared by 5 bases and J by 11 bases, with 12 bases between. CDR3 sequence: CASSRGGLAFF. The CDR3 DNA reads TGTGCCAGCAGCCGGGGGGGCCTGGCTTTCTTT.

CDR3 residues: CASSQDYSGNTIYF. The CDR3 DNA is TGCGCCAGCAGCCAAGATTACTCTGGAAACACCATATATTTT. The rearrangement joins TRBV4-1 to TRBJ1-3; D is undetermined. Germline CDR1 reads MGHRA; CDR2 reads YSYEKL. Trimming removed 0 bases from V and 0 bases from J, with 3 bases in between. This CDR3 contains 14 residues.

As to this clone: Different DNA sequences within this sample yield the same CDR3. The chain combines TRBV9 with TRBJ1-1; D not resolved. CDR1 SGDLS and CDR2 YYNGEE come from the germline V gene. This CDR3 region has 13 residues. V lost 3 bases and J 0 bases, leaving 6 bases between the germline ends. The CDR3 DNA sequence: TGTGCCAGCAGCGCCAGAGTGAACACTGAAGCTTTCTTT. Protein: CASSARVNTEAFF. Together with reference TRBV9 and TRBJ1-1, the CDR3 gives the full variable domain: DSGVTQTPKHLITATGQRVTLRCSPRSGDLSVYWYQQSLDQGLQFLIQYYNGEERAKGNILERFSAQQFPDLHSELNLSSLELGDSALYFCASSARVNTEAFFGQGTRLTVV.

J is TRBJ2-5 and V is TRBV2; D possibly corresponds to TRBD1 (6 bases). The CDR3 covers 14 residues. The germline CDR1 and CDR2 sequences are SNHLY and FYNNEI. The V and J ends lost 4 bases and 4 bases respectively, with 13 bases between them. For the CDR3, the DNA is TGTGCCAGCAGTGCTACAGGGTTTGGAGAGACCCAGTACTTC. Encoded protein: CASSATGFGETQYF.

In this sample, this clone turned up once. J is TRBJ2-1 and V is TRBV7-6; TRBD2 might be the D (6 bases). Germline V gene lookup returns CDR1 SGHVS and CDR2 FNYEAQ. This CDR3 contains 16 residues. Trimming stripped 1 base from V and 9 bases from J, with 19 bases between. This CDR3 is CASSLVRSGGPLEQFF. The CDR3 DNA reads TGTGCCAGCAGCTTAGTAAGGAGTGGAGGGCCCCTTGAGCAGTTCTTC.

The rearrangement links TRBV2 to TRBJ2-1, with D perhaps matching TRBD2 (5 bases). The CDR3 runs to 13 residues. Germline lookup yields CDR1 SNHLY and CDR2 FYNNEI. Trimming shortened V by 4 bases and J by 6 bases, and 10 bases separated the two germline ends. CDR3 protein: CASSVTSFNEQFF. DNA of the CDR3: TGTGCCAGCAGTGTAACTAGTTTCAATGAGCAGTTCTTC.

To note about this clone: Other nucleotide sequences from this sample produce the same CDR3. The chain joins TRBV5-1 to TRBJ2-1; D is uncertain. Trimming cost V 0 bases and J 6 bases, with 4 bases left between them. The CDR3 is 12 residues long. Germline V lookup: CDR1 SGHRS, CDR2 YFSETQ. DNA of the CDR3: TGCGCCAGCAGCTTGGGCGGCAATGAGCAGTTCTTC. It translates to CASSLGGNEQFF. Supplemented by reference TRBV5-1 and TRBJ2-1, the full variable domain reads KAGVTQTPRYLIKTRGQQVTLSCSPISGHRSVSWYQQTPGQGLQFLFEYFSETQRNKGNFPGRFSGRQFSNSRSEMNVSTLELGDSALYLCASSLGGNEQFFGPGTRLTVL.

The J gene is TRBJ1-2, the V gene TRBV5-1; unclear D gene. V lost 6 bases and J lost 9, with 24 bases in between. Germline loops: CDR1 SGHRS, CDR2 YFSETQ. This CDR3 is built from 15 residues. This CDR3 is CASIGETGSLRSYTF. In DNA, the CDR3 is TGCGCCAGCATCGGGGAAACGGGTTCCCTGCGAAGCTACACCTTC.

The chain is built from TRBV7-9 and TRBJ2-6, with 10 bases matching TRBD1. Germline CDR1 SEHNR, CDR2 FQNEAQ (reference sequence). The ends lost 3 bases at V and 2 bases at J; junction bases unmatched: 7. The length of the CDR3 is 18 residues. CDR3 coding DNA: TGTGCCAGCAGCTTCTACCGGGGACAGGGGACTGGGGCCAACGTCCTGACTTTC. Translated, it gives CASSFYRGQGTGANVLTF.

CDR3 loop: CASSLKPNVGQYF. CDR3 nucleotide sequence: TGTGCCAGCAGCCTGAAGCCCAATGTGGGGCAGTATTTT. V gene TRBV4-2 combines with J gene TRBJ2-3; the D is unclear. Looked up from germline, CDR1 is LGHNA and CDR2 is YNFKEQ. The V and J ends lost 4 bases and 11 bases respectively, with 16 bases between them. The CDR3 contains 13 residues.